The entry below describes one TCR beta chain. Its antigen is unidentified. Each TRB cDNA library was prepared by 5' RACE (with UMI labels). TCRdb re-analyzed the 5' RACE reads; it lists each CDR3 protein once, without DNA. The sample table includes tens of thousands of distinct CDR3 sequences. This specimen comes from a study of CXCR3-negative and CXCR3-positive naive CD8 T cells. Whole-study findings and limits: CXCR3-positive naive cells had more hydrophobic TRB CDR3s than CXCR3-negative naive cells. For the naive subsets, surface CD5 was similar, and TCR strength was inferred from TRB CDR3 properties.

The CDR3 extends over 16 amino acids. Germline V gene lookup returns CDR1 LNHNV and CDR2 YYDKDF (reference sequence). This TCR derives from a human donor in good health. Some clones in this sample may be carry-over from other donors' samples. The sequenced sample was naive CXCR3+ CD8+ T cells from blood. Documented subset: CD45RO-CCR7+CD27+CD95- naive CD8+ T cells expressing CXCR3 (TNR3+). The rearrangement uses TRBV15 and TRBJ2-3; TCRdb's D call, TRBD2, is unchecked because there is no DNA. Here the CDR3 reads CATSRVLQRAPDTQYF.